Listed below are T cell receptor beta chains from one sample, sequenced in a study of human T cells and chemical hapten exposure. Using its own MiXCR run on the RACE reads, TCRdb lists one record per CDR3 protein. The sample comprises about 120,000 distinct CDR3 sequences, approximately 15% of which are singletons, and about 3% rests with the top ten. Sequenced here: whole blood, sampled in connection with sensitization to the hapten diphenylcyclopropenone (DPC). These receptor sequences come from a woman younger than 35 with alopecia areata. Some clones in this sample may be carry-over from other donors' samples. CDR3s include the opening cysteine and the closing phenylalanine or tryptophan. The D gene is left open where the match is weak. Part of the rows lack a size; the others show once, few, many or a class for expanded clones.

clone size	J gene	V gene	D gene	CDR3 DNA	CDR3 protein
many	TRBJ2-3	TRBV7-2	TRBD2	TGTGCCAGCAGCTCCTCCCGGGGTGGCGGGGGGGCGGCCAGCACAGATACGCAGTATTTT	CASSSSRGGGGAASTDTQYF
-	TRBJ2-7	TRBV7-9	-	TGTGCCAGCAGCTCGGGACTTCCCTACGAGCAGTACTTC	CASSSGLPYEQYF
few	TRBJ1-1	TRBV6-2/TRBV6-3	-	TGTGCCAGCAGACCCCCGGGACGGCCGGCCACTGAAGCTTTCTTT	CASRPPGRPATEAFF
-	TRBJ2-5	TRBV7-9	TRBD2	TGTGCCAGCAGCTACACTAGCGCCGCTGAGACCCAGTACTTC	CASSYTSAAETQYF
few	TRBJ2-1	TRBV6-2/TRBV6-3	TRBD2	TGTGCCAGCAGCCCTAGCGGGGGGGCGGTCGGAGAGCAGTTCTTC	CASSPSGGAVGEQFF
few	TRBJ2-1	TRBV29-1	-	TGCAGCGCCAGGGGACTCTCCTACAATGAGCAGTTCTTC	CSARGLSYNEQFF
-	TRBJ2-2	TRBV2	-	TGTGCCAGCAGTGGAGCGCAGGGGCCCGGGGAGCTGTTTTTT	CASSGAQGPGELFF
-	TRBJ2-2	TRBV5-6	TRBD1	TGTGCCAGCAGCCCACCGGGACAGGGAAGAACCGGGGAGCTGTTTTTT	CASSPPGQGRTGELFF
many	TRBJ2-3	TRBV5-4	-	TGTGCCAGCAGCTTGGACTTTACCACAGATACGCAGTATTTT	CASSLDFTTDTQYF
few	TRBJ2-7	TRBV18	TRBD2	TGTGCCAGCTCACCACCGGGACTAGCGGGGGGCCCATCCTACGAGCAGTACTTC	CASSPPGLAGGPSYEQYF
few	TRBJ1-1	TRBV7-9	-	TGTGCCAGCGAGGGGGGAATAAACACTGAAGCTTTCTTT	CASEGGINTEAFF
-	TRBJ2-1	TRBV4-3	-	TGCGCCAGCAGCCAAGATCTCTCCAGGTCATCCTACAATGAGCAGTTCTTC	CASSQDLSRSSYNEQFF
few	TRBJ2-1	TRBV28	-	TGTGCCAGCAGTTTTCGGGGCGGGCACATCCACAATGAGCAGTTCTTC	CASSFRGGHIHNEQFF
many	TRBJ1-1	TRBV9	-	TGTGCCAGCAGCGTAGTTGGCTCAGGGCATACTGAAGCTTTCTTT	CASSVVGSGHTEAFF
-	TRBJ2-7	TRBV7-9	TRBD1	TGTGCCAGCAGCGTTGCTCCCGACAGGGCCTACGAGCAGTACTTC	CASSVAPDRAYEQYF
-	TRBJ1-1	TRBV5-1	-	TGCGCCAGCAGCTCGATTGGGTCCAACACTGAAGCTTTCTTT	CASSSIGSNTEAFF
-	TRBJ2-1	TRBV6-6	-	TGTGCCAGCAGTTACTCCCCTAGTACCCCTAATGAGCAGTTCTTC	CASSYSPSTPNEQFF